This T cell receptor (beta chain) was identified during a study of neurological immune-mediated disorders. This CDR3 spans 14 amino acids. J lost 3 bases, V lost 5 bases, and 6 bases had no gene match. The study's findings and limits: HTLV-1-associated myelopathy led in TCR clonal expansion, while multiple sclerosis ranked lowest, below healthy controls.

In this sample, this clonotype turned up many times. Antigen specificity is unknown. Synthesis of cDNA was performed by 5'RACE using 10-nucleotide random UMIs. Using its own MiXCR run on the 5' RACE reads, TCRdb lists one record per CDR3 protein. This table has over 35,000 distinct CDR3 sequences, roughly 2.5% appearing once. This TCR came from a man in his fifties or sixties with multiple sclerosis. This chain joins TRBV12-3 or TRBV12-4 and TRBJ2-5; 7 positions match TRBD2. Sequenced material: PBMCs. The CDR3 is CASSLTGGEETQYF. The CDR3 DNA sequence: TGTGCCAGCAGTCTCACGGGGGGAGAAGAGACCCAGTACTTC.